The rows below give T cell receptor beta chains drawn from one sample of a study of T cell responses to AZD1222 COVID-19 vaccine. The method was immunoSEQ multiplex PCR; TCRdb's version includes in-frame clones alone and lacks a portion of them. The data contain 90,000 to 140,000 clones, approximately 88% of them singletons. Sequencing was performed on peripheral blood, taken on day 0 of AZD1222 vaccination. Source of these receptors: an adult in good health. Both conserved end residues are trimmed from each CDR3. The order of the fields is J gene, CDR3 length, D gene, V gene, CDR3 protein. D genes are given only for firm matches.

TRBJ2-3 | 12 | NA | TRBV28 | ASSRAGPTDTQY
TRBJ1-5 | 14 | NA | TRBV7-9 | ASSLVGLGGNQPQH
TRBJ2-3 | 14 | TRBD2 | TRBV25-1 | ASSESEAGGTDTQY
TRBJ1-2 | 13 | NA | TRBV5-4 | ASSLLTTPNYGYT
TRBJ1-1 | 11 | NA | TRBV2 | ASREETATEAF
TRBJ1-5 | 13 | NA | TRBV19 | ASSQLGGAHQPQH
TRBJ2-3 | 11 | NA | TRBV4-2 | ASSQGSTDTQY
TRBJ1-1 | 8 | NA | TRBV25-1 | ASSQGTAF
TRBJ1-1 | 11 | NA | TRBV4-1 | ASSQGGWGEAF
TRBJ2-3 | 13 | TRBD2 | TRBV24-1 | ATSEKGLAEDTQY
TRBJ1-2 | 12 | TRBD1 | TRBV6-5 | ASGVTGQGYGYT